Shown below are 21 T cell receptor beta chains from a single sample sequenced in a study of Graves' ophthalmopathy and Graves' hyperthyroidism. Scientists amplified the TCR beta CDR3 regions from RNA transcripts. The first-round RT-PCR employed HTBI primers together with the Qiagen OneStep RT-PCR kit. A multiplex PCR was then performed as the second round. TCRdb called the multiplex PCR reads again in MiXCR, with one record for every CDR3 protein. The sample yields about 620,000 distinct CDR3 sequences, roughly 20% seen once. Material: peripheral blood. The receptors shown here come from a woman aged 18-35 years with stable Graves' hyperthyroidism. Some clones in this sample may be carry-over from other donors' samples.

This clonotype showed up many times. A read error may be the cause here, since a much bigger clone is one base away. This CDR3 reads CSFRGQGNEQYF. CDR3 nucleotide sequence: TGCAGTTTTCGCGGACAGGGAAACGAGCAGTACTTC. The rearrangement uses TRBV20-1 and TRBJ2-7, with 8 bases that match TRBD1. This CDR3 contains 12 residues. Germline CDR1 is DFQATT and CDR2 is SNEGSKA (reference sequence). V was clipped by 8 bases and J by 5 bases; unmatched bases: 8.

The chain has TRBV6-2 or TRBV6-3 and TRBJ2-7; D is ambiguous. V gave up 6 bases and J gave up 1 base, with 10 bases separating them. Germline V CDR1 and CDR2: MNHEY, SVGEGT. This CDR3 is built from 13 residues. The chain's CDR3 is CASRTTPSYEQYF. The CDR3 bases are TGTGCCAGCAGGACGACTCCATCCTACGAGCAGTACTTC.

This clonotype was found many times. The chain joins TRBV12-3 or TRBV12-4 to TRBJ1-5, with TRBD1 matching 9 bases. CDR3 length: 16 amino acids. Trimming removed 6 bases from V and 2 bases from J; junction bases left unmatched: 8. The CDR3 nucleotides are TGTGCCAGCAGCCTGGGACAGGGCCAAGGCAATCAGCCCCAGCATTTT. The encoded protein is CASSLGQGQGNQPQHF.

This clonotype was observed at least ten times. This rearrangement joins TRBV7-2 to TRBJ2-7; no firm D call. The length of the CDR3 is 14 residues. Germline CDR1 SGHTA, CDR2 FQGNSA. Between the trimmed V and J ends, which lost 1 base and 2 bases, there was a span of 9 bases. The CDR3 nucleotides read TGTGCCAGCAGCTTAGTAGAGGCGCCCTACGAGCAGTACTTC. Translated, it gives CASSLVEAPYEQYF.

This clonotype was detected only a few times. The chain has TRBV6-1 and TRBJ1-6; D gene uncertain. The CDR3 sequence is 15 residues long. Germline assignment: CDR1 MNHNS and CDR2 SASEGT. Trimming removed 7 bases from V and 7 bases from J, with 17 bases in between. DNA for the CDR3: TGTGCCAGCAACCGCCCGGGTTCGGGGAATTCACCCCTCCACTTT. Protein: CASNRPGSGNSPLHF.

The sample holds many counts of this clonotype. The gene calls are TRBV5-1 and TRBJ2-7, with 9 nucleotides matching TRBD1. Trimming at V came to 2 bases and at J to 3 bases, leaving 3 bases not matched to a gene. The germline V gene has CDR1 SGHRS and CDR2 YFSETQ. CDR3 length: 14 amino acids. CDR3: CASSFTGGSYEQYF. For the CDR3, the DNA is TGCGCCAGCAGCTTTACAGGGGGCAGCTACGAGCAGTACTTC.

On this clonotype itself: The conserved final phenylalanine or tryptophan is absent from the CDR3, which likely points to a read error. The chain has TRBV9 and TRBJ1-1; D might be TRBD1 (5 bases). This CDR3 is 14 amino acids long. The germline CDR1 and CDR2 sequences are SGDLS and YYNGEE. With 4 bases removed from V and 1 base from J, the gap between germline ends came to 11 bases. This CDR3 reads CASSPQGGNTEAFY. For the CDR3, the DNA is TGTGCCAGCAGCCCCCAGGGAGGGAACACTGAAGCTTTCTAT.

This clonotype was seen a few times. J is TRBJ1-2 and V is TRBV7-3; the D gene is possibly TRBD1 (5 bases). CDR1 is SGHTA, CDR2 FQGTGA, per germline. The CDR3 sequence is 13 residues long. With 5 bases removed from V and 6 bases from J, the gap between germline ends came to 13 bases. This CDR3 is CASSLIPTDGYTF. The CDR3 region has the DNA TGTGCCAGCAGCCTAATCCCGACAGATGGCTACACCTTC.

This clonotype was detected only a few times. Its ends do not fully match the called genes, so a read error is possible. The chain combines TRBV20-1 with TRBJ2-4; D gene unclear. CDR3 length: 11 residues. The germline gives CDR1 DFQATT, CDR2 SNEGSKA (reference sequence). The chain's CDR3 is CSVRARHIKYF. CDR3 bases: TGCAGTGTTCGGGCAAGGCACATTAAGTACTTC.

There are many counts of this clonotype. The V and J genes are TRBV9 and TRBJ2-7, with a weak D call TRBD2 (7 bases). Germline V gives CDR1 SGDLS, CDR2 YYNGEE. The V end was cut by 4 bases, the J end by 3 bases, with 14 bases between. The CDR3 runs to 14 residues. As DNA, the CDR3 is TGTGCCAGCAGCCCAGTGGGAGGGGGCTACGAGCAGTACTTC. It yields the protein CASSPVGGGYEQYF.

The chain couples TRBV2 to TRBJ2-7; TRBD2 agrees at 9 bases. The CDR3 is 16 residues long. With 4 bases clipped from V and 3 bases from J, the junction kept 10 bases outside the gene matches. Germline CDR1 and CDR2: SNHLY and FYNNEI. CDR3 residues: CASSGLTSGSLYEQYF. For the CDR3, the DNA is TGTGCCAGCAGTGGATTAACTAGCGGGTCTCTCTACGAGCAGTACTTC.

There are many counts of this clonotype. The V gene is TRBV24-1, the J gene TRBJ2-6; no firm D call. Germline V gene data show CDR1 as KGHDR and CDR2 as SFDVKD. The V gene lost 6 bases and the J gene lost 4 bases, with 9 bases spanning the gap. This CDR3 is 14 amino acids long. DNA of the CDR3: TGTGCCACCAGTTCTCCGTCAGGGGCCAACGTCCTGACTTTC. Translating gives CATSSPSGANVLTF.

This clonotype was seen once. A read error may be the cause here, since a much bigger clone is one base away. Since no conserved phenylalanine or tryptophan closes the CDR3, a read error is the likely cause. The chain links TRBV29-1 to TRBJ1-2; the D is unclear. This CDR3 spans 10 amino acids. V lost 4 bases to trimming and J lost 7 bases, with 7 bases between them. The V gene's germline CDR1 is SQVTM and CDR2 ANQGSEA. The CDR3 DNA reads as TGCAGCGTTGTAGCCTCTGGCTACACCGTC. Protein sequence: CSVVASGYTV.

In its sample, this clonotype was seen a few times. This sequence joins TRBV15 and TRBJ2-7; TRBD2 agrees at 7 bases. The CDR3 is made up of 14 amino acids. CDR1 is LNHNV, CDR2 YYDKDF, per germline (reference sequence). The J segment lost 2 bases and the V segment lost 5 bases, leaving 6 bases of the junction unmatched. The CDR3 loop is CATSPRLATYEQYF. The CDR3 DNA follows: TGTGCCACCAGCCCCCGACTAGCCACCTACGAGCAGTACTTC.

The chain carries TRBV6-5 and TRBJ2-2; D is tentatively TRBD1 or TRBD2 (5 bases each). This CDR3 has 17 residues. V gave up 6 bases and J gave up 6 bases, with 23 bases separating them. CDR1 is MNHEY and CDR2 is SVGAGI in the germline V gene. The CDR3 DNA is TGTGCCAGCAGGTATTCAACCGGGACCCTGGAGGCCGGGGAGCTGTTTTTT. Protein product: CASRYSTGTLEAGELFF.

The chain uses TRBV4-2 and TRBJ1-1; D is ambiguous. The CDR3 loop spans 16 amino acids. CDR1 and CDR2 from the germline V gene are LGHNA and YNFKEQ. Trimming took 1 base from V and 3 from J, leaving 15 bases between them. The CDR3 region is CASSQAGPLIDTEAFF. In DNA form, the CDR3 reads TGTGCCAGCAGCCAAGCCGGCCCTTTGATCGACACTGAAGCTTTCTTT.

This clonotype was detected only a few times. J is TRBJ1-3 and V is TRBV5-6, with a weak D call TRBD1 (5 bases). This CDR3 has 14 amino acids. V was shortened by 1 base and J by 2 bases, with 7 bases between the two germline ends. Germline loops: CDR1 SGHDT, CDR2 YYEEEE. DNA of the CDR3: TGTGCCAGCAGCTTGATGGGGGCTGGAAACACCATATATTTT. This encodes CASSLMGAGNTIYF.

This chain uses TRBV2 with TRBJ2-7; D unclear. CDR1 and CDR2 from the germline V gene are SNHLY and FYNNEI. V lost 8 bases to trimming and J lost 2 bases, with 10 bases between them. The CDR3 extends over 12 amino acids. The CDR3 sequence: CASEDGTYEQYF. CDR3 in DNA: TGTGCCAGCGAAGACGGTACCTACGAGCAGTACTTC.

Points on this clonotype: A read error is possible here, since a much larger clone lies one base away. CDR3 residues: CASSQEAAVNTGAFF. The CDR3 DNA reads as TGCGCCAGCAGCCAAGAAGCAGCGGTGAACACTGGAGCTTTCTTT. The rearrangement links TRBV4-1 to TRBJ1-1; no definite D call. CDR1 and CDR2 from the germline V gene are MGHRA and YSYEKL. CDR3 length equals 15 residues.

This clonotype was found once. The chain's CDR3 is CASGEGPQETQYF. DNA of the CDR3: TGTGCCAGCGGGGAGGGACCCCAAGAGACCCAGTACTTC. V gene TRBV2 combines with J gene TRBJ2-5, with 7 bases fitting TRBD2. The CDR3 sequence is 13 residues long. Losses at the gene ends were 8 bases for V and 1 base for J; bases not matched to a gene: 4. Germline V gene data show CDR1 as SNHLY and CDR2 as FYNNEI. Supplemented by reference TRBV2 and TRBJ2-5, the full variable domain reads EPEVTQTPSHQVTQMGQEVILRCVPISNHLYFYWYRQILGQKVEFLVSFYNNEISEKSEIFDDQFSVERPDGSNFTLKIRSTKLEDSAMYFCASGEGPQETQYFGPGTRLLVL.

This clonotype was counted many times. The chain employs TRBV19 and TRBJ2-2, with D perhaps matching TRBD1 (6 bases). Looked up from germline, CDR1 is LNHDA and CDR2 is SQIVND (reference sequence). CDR3 length equals 13 residues. Deletions cut 7 bases from V and 7 bases from J, with 13 bases between. CDR3 loop: CASNTGQIGELFF. DNA for the CDR3: TGTGCCAGTAATACGGGACAAATCGGGGAGCTGTTTTTT.